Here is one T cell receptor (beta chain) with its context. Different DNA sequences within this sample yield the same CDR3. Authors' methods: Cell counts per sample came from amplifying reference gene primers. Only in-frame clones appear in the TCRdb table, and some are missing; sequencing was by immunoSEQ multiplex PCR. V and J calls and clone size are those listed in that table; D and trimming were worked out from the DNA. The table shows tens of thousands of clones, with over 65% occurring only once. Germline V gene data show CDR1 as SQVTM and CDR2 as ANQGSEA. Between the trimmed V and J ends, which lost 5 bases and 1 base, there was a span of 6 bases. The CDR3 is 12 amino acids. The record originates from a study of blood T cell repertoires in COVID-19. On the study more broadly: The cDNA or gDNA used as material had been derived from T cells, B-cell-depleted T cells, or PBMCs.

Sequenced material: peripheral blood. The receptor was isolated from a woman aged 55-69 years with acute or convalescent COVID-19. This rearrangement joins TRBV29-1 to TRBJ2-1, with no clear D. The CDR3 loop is CSVRSSYNEQFF. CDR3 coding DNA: TGCAGCGTTCGGTCTTCCTACAATGAGCAGTTCTTC.